One and the same sample provided the 21 T cell receptor beta chains below, sequenced in a study of vaccination and CD4 T cells after COVID-19. Specified treatment: approximately 9-day PBMC culture with coronavirus spike peptide pools or control peptides (ViraFEST assay). At the Johns Hopkins FTIC core, DNA taken from cultured CD4+ T cells was sequenced by way of the Oncomine TCR Beta short-read assay. TCRdb fed the PCR reads into MiXCR, producing one record per CDR3 protein. This sample has 9,900 or so distinct CDR3 sequences, with roughly 25% found just once. These receptors' antigens are unknown. The sequenced sample was CD4+ T cells from blood, cultured in vitro, obtained before SARS-CoV-2 vaccination. Receptors were obtained from a human donor who received a COVID-19 vaccine.

The chain employs TRBV19 and TRBJ1-1; no reliable D call. CDR1 is LNHDA, CDR2 SQIVND, per germline (reference sequence). The length of the CDR3 is 13 residues. V was pared by 6 bases and J by 2 bases, with 10 bases between. CDR3 loop: CASSWTGNTEAFF. CDR3 nucleotide sequence: TGTGCCAGTAGCTGGACGGGAAACACTGAAGCTTTCTTT.

This clonotype was picked up a small number of times. This sequence joins TRBV20-1 and TRBJ2-5; D is ambiguous. The germline V and J ends were trimmed by 3 bases and 6 bases, with 11 bases remaining between them. CDR1 is DFQATT, CDR2 SNEGSKA, per germline (reference sequence). CDR3 length equals 12 residues. CDR3 region: CSASRSRQTQYF. The CDR3 nucleotides are TGCAGTGCTAGTCGGTCCCGTCAGACCCAGTACTTC.

This clonotype was observed a few times. V and J are TRBV27 and TRBJ1-5; D unclear. Trimming cost V 6 bases and J 11 bases, with 20 bases left between them. The germline gives CDR1 MNHEY, CDR2 SMNVEV (reference sequence). The CDR3 totals 14 residues. This CDR3 is CASSPFDGGWAQHF. The DNA for the CDR3 is TGTGCCAGCAGCCCCTTCGACGGCGGATGGGCCCAGCATTTT.

The V call is TRBV5-1, the J call TRBJ1-6; D unclear. Germline V gives CDR1 SGHRS, CDR2 YFSETQ. Trimming stripped 0 bases from V and 6 bases from J, with 7 bases between. The CDR3 length is 14 residues. In DNA form, the CDR3 reads TGCGCCAGCAGCTTGGCCGGGGTTAATTCACCCCTCCACTTT. This gives the protein CASSLAGVNSPLHF.

In its sample, this clonotype was seen a few times. The CDR3 nucleotides read TGTGCCAGCAGCCTTCGAGCGGGGGGTACCTACGAGCAGTACTTC. Its protein product is CASSLRAGGTYEQYF. The chain has TRBV6-1 and TRBJ2-7; 9 positions match TRBD2. The trim removed 6 bases at V and 2 bases at J, leaving 8 bases unmatched. Germline V gene lookup returns CDR1 MNHNS and CDR2 SASEGT. The CDR3 consists of 15 residues.

This clonotype has just a few counts. For the CDR3, the DNA is TGTGCCAGCAGTTTCTACAGGCTCTATGGCTACACCTTC. Protein sequence: CASSFYRLYGYTF. The chain combines TRBV12-3 or TRBV12-4 with TRBJ1-2; possible D gene TRBD1, 5 bases. With 3 bases removed from V and 4 bases from J, the gap between germline ends came to 9 bases. This CDR3 region has 13 residues.

V and J are TRBV7-2 and TRBJ1-1; D uncertain. Germline V gene lookup returns CDR1 SGHTA and CDR2 FQGNSA. Trimming removed 0 bases at V and 0 bases at J, with 8 bases between. This CDR3 is built from 15 residues. The CDR3 is CASSLAPGMNTEAFF. CDR3 bases: TGTGCCAGCAGCTTAGCTCCGGGAATGAACACTGAAGCTTTCTTT.

Turning to this clonotype: Sequence at one end of the junction differs from germline and may be a read error. The rearrangement links TRBV20-1 to TRBJ1-4; 7 nucleotides agree with TRBD1. CDR3 size: 16 residues. Germline CDR1 DFQATT, CDR2 SNEGSKA (reference sequence). DNA of the CDR3: TGCAGTGCCAGACCCCCCACAGGGGCAACTAATGAAAAACCGTTTTTT. Translation gives CSARPPTGATNEKPFF.

Of note for this clonotype: It may be a read error: a sequence one base away is much more abundant. The missing conserved phenylalanine or tryptophan at the end of this CDR3 makes a read error likely. This sequence joins TRBV19 and TRBJ1-2; D is perhaps TRBD1 (5 bases). V lost 2 bases, J lost 4 bases, and 11 bases lay in between. The V gene's germline CDR1 is LNHDA and CDR2 SQIVND (reference sequence). The CDR3 has 14 amino acids. In DNA form, the CDR3 reads TGTGCCAGTAGTATAACAAGAAGGGGCTATGGCTACACCCTC. Protein product: CASSITRRGYGYTL.

The sample holds a few counts of this clonotype. V and J are TRBV11-3 and TRBJ2-7; the D is unclear. Trimming removed 4 bases at V and 6 bases at J, with 10 bases between. The CDR3 is made up of 12 amino acids. The germline V gene encodes CDR1 SGHNT and CDR2 YENEEA. CDR3 sequence (DNA): TGTGCCAGCAGCTCCTCGCTTGCCGAGCAGTACTTC. Its protein is CASSSSLAEQYF.

This chain uses TRBV5-1 with TRBJ2-5; 8 bases match TRBD1. V shed 2 bases, J shed 5 bases, and the junction held 11 bases outside the gene matches. Germline-derived CDR1 and CDR2 are SGHRS and YFSETQ. The CDR3 sequence is 16 residues long. As DNA, the CDR3 is TGCGCCAGCAGCTTAAGGACAGGGTTTCTCGGGGAGACCCAGTACTTC. Protein sequence: CASSLRTGFLGETQYF. Variable domain in full (rest from reference TRBV5-1 and TRBJ2-5): KAGVTQTPRYLIKTRGQQVTLSCSPISGHRSVSWYQQTPGQGLQFLFEYFSETQRNKGNFPGRFSGRQFSNSRSEMNVSTLELGDSALYLCASSLRTGFLGETQYFGPGTRLLVL.

CDR3 bases: TGTGCCCCAATCGGGGGGGGGGCTGGGGAGACCCAGTACTTC. This codes for CAPIGGGAGETQYF. The rearrangement uses TRBV6-1 and TRBJ2-5, with 8 bases lining up with TRBD2. Looked up from germline, CDR1 is MNHNS and CDR2 is SASEGT. This CDR3 comprises 14 residues. The ends lost 11 bases at V and 5 bases at J; junction bases unmatched: 13.

This clonotype has a handful of counts. The V gene is TRBV12-3 or TRBV12-4, the J gene TRBJ2-7; TRBD1 agrees at 7 bases. The CDR3 consists of 18 residues. Trimming cost V 2 bases and J 0 bases; bases outside gene matches: 13. The CDR3 sequence is CASSLIGQAGIRSYEQYF. Written as DNA, the CDR3 is TGTGCCAGCAGTTTAATAGGACAGGCCGGGATTCGCTCCTACGAGCAGTACTTC.

V gene TRBV5-4 combines with J gene TRBJ2-3, with 8 positions matching TRBD2. Losses at the gene ends were 2 bases for V and 2 bases for J; bases not matched to a gene: 1. Germline V gene data show CDR1 as SGHNT and CDR2 as YYREEE (reference sequence). This CDR3 spans 14 amino acids. The CDR3 loop reads CASSFGGATDTQYF. The CDR3 region has the DNA TGTGCCAGCAGCTTCGGGGGGGCCACAGATACGCAGTATTTT. The entire variable domain, with the rest obtained from reference TRBV5-4 and TRBJ2-3, is as follows: ETGVTQSPTHLIKTRGQQVTLRCSSQSGHNTVSWYQQALGQGPQFIFQYYREEENGRGNFPPRFSGLQFPNYSSELNVNALELDDSALYLCASSFGGATDTQYFGPGTRLTVL.

This clonotype has more than one count but fewer than ten. The chain joins TRBV6-1 to TRBJ1-3; the D is unclear. From germline, CDR1 is MNHNS and CDR2 SASEGT. CDR3 length: 16 amino acids. Trimming took off 0 bases at V and 2 bases at J, with 11 bases between the two ends. The CDR3, as DNA: TGTGCCAGCAGTGAAGCCCAGGCCCGAACTGGAAACACCATATATTTT. Protein sequence: CASSEAQARTGNTIYF.

This clonotype was seen more than once but under ten times. This chain joins TRBV6-1 and TRBJ1-2; tentative D call: TRBD1 (5 bases). Trimming pared 5 bases from V and 3 bases from J, leaving 22 bases between. Germline V gene lookup returns CDR1 MNHNS and CDR2 SASEGT. The CDR3 contains 17 residues. CDR3 amino acids: CASSIVPQPQEHYGYTF. CDR3 DNA: TGTGCCAGCAGTATCGTCCCCCAGCCACAGGAACACTATGGCTACACCTTC.

This clonotype was recorded a few times. V usage is TRBV15 and J usage is TRBJ2-5; 10 bases map to TRBD1. The V segment lost 5 bases and the J segment 2 bases; nucleotides outside the gene matches: 5. Germline V CDR1 and CDR2: LNHNV, YYDKDF (reference sequence). The CDR3 loop spans 15 amino acids. CDR3 region: CATSRDRGDQETQYF. Here the CDR3 DNA reads TGTGCCACCAGCCGGGACAGGGGTGATCAAGAGACCCAGTACTTC.

V and J are TRBV10-3 and TRBJ2-5; 12 nucleotides align to TRBD2. Germline V gene data show CDR1 as ENHRY and CDR2 as SYGVKD. J was trimmed by 4 bases and V by 4 bases; bases with no gene match: 4. This CDR3 contains 15 residues. CDR3 protein: CAISATSGSGETQYF. The CDR3 DNA reads TGTGCCATCAGTGCGACTAGCGGGAGCGGAGAGACCCAGTACTTC.

This clonotype was observed a few times. CDR3 nucleotides: TGTGCCAGCAGCTCAAAGACTAGCGGGGGTGCAGAGACCCAGTACTTC. Protein product: CASSSKTSGGAETQYF. The chain uses TRBV11-3 and TRBJ2-5, with 12 bases identical to TRBD2. V was pared by 4 bases and J by 4 bases, with 7 bases of the junction left unmatched. Germline assignment: CDR1 SGHNT and CDR2 YENEEA. This CDR3 spans 16 amino acids.

The V gene is TRBV6-1, the J gene TRBJ2-5; D is unresolved. Looked up from germline, CDR1 is MNHNS and CDR2 is SASEGT. This CDR3 is 13 amino acids long. V gave up 3 bases and J gave up 5 bases, with 10 bases separating them. CDR3 protein: CASSDIIQETQYF. For the CDR3, the DNA is TGTGCCAGCAGTGATATAATCCAGGAGACCCAGTACTTC.

V gene TRBV6-5 combines with J gene TRBJ2-1; D assignment may be TRBD1 or TRBD2 (5 bases each). Germline V lookup: CDR1 MNHEY, CDR2 SVGAGI. Trimming took 2 bases from V and 7 from J, leaving 15 bases between them. This CDR3 region has 15 residues. CDR3 DNA: TGTGCCAGCAGTTACAGGTCAGGGTGGGGGAATGAGCAGTTCTTC. This translates into CASSYRSGWGNEQFF.